This passage covers 27 T cell receptor beta chains from one sample sequenced in a study of beta chain features in type 1 diabetes. Their specific antigens are unknown. The authors reverse transcribed all of the isolated RNA, so sequencing captured expressed TCRB transcripts. Using immunoSEQ multiplex PCR, the repertoire was profiled, and TCRdb retains in-frame clones only, with some absent. The data hold 500,000 to 650,000 clones, with roughly 12% observed a single time. Study observations and caveats: Shorter TCRB CDR3s, moderately but significantly so, marked every one of the four CD4+ subsets in Type 1 diabetes patients.

The sequencing input was naive CD4+ T cells from blood. The origin of the receptors is a man aged 25-45 years with type 1 diabetes.

V gene TRBV11-3 combines with J gene TRBJ2-1; no reliable D call. Germline CDR1 SGHNT, CDR2 YENEEA. The CDR3 runs to 12 residues. V was cut by 5 bases and J by 8 bases, with 10 bases left in between. For the CDR3, the DNA is TGTGCCAGCAGCCATGGAGAGGATGAGCAGTTCTTC. Protein product: CASSHGEDEQFF.

This chain links TRBV9 with TRBJ2-1; D is ambiguous. V shed 0 bases and J shed 4 bases, with 14 bases lying between them. CDR1 and CDR2 (germline): SGDLS, YYNGEE. The CDR3 has 16 amino acids. CDR3 sequence (DNA): TGTGCCAGCAGCGTAGCATCGGTTCAGGCATACAATGAGCAGTTCTTC. Its translation: CASSVASVQAYNEQFF. Full variable domain (rest looked up from reference TRBV9 and TRBJ2-1): DSGVTQTPKHLITATGQRVTLRCSPRSGDLSVYWYQQSLDQGLQFLIQYYNGEERAKGNILERFSAQQFPDLHSELNLSSLELGDSALYFCASSVASVQAYNEQFFGPGTRLTVL.

The chain uses TRBV25-1 and TRBJ1-3; no clear D. The CDR3 loop spans 13 amino acids. The germline V and J ends were trimmed by 10 bases and 3 bases, with 13 bases remaining between them. Germline lookup yields CDR1 MGHDK and CDR2 SYGVNS. CDR3 protein: CATQMAHGNTIYF. CDR3 in DNA: TGTGCCACCCAAATGGCCCATGGAAACACCATATATTTT.

The chain couples TRBV30 to TRBJ2-5; D is uncertain. V was cut by 1 base and J by 4 bases, with 7 bases left in between. The germline gives CDR1 GTSNPN, CDR2 SVGIG (reference sequence). This CDR3 comprises 12 residues. This chain's CDR3 is CAWSGFSETQYF. CDR3 in DNA: TGTGCCTGGAGTGGGTTCTCAGAGACCCAGTACTTC. Supplemented by reference TRBV30 and TRBJ2-5, the full variable domain reads SQTIHQWPATLVQPVGSPLSLECTVEGTSNPNLYWYRQAAGRGLQLLFYSVGIGQISSEVPQNLSASRPQDRQFILSSKKLLLSDSGFYLCAWSGFSETQYFGPGTRLLVL.

This clone was picked up a small number of times. V and J are TRBV5-1 and TRBJ2-1, with 10 bases fitting TRBD1. The CDR3 consists of 17 residues. V lost 1 base, J lost 8 bases, and 12 bases stayed unmatched. Germline V gene sequence: CDR1 SGHRS, CDR2 YFSETQ. In DNA form, the CDR3 reads TGCGCCAGCAGCTTGAGGCGGAGGGGACAGGGGCGCGATGAGCAGTTCTTC. Protein product: CASSLRRRGQGRDEQFF. Full variable domain (missing parts from reference TRBV5-1 and TRBJ2-1): KAGVTQTPRYLIKTRGQQVTLSCSPISGHRSVSWYQQTPGQGLQFLFEYFSETQRNKGNFPGRFSGRQFSNSRSEMNVSTLELGDSALYLCASSLRRRGQGRDEQFFGPGTRLTVL.

The chain recombines TRBV7-2 with TRBJ2-7, with 11 bases fitting TRBD1. V lost 5 bases and J lost 3; bases outside the gene matches: 6. The length of the CDR3 is 15 residues. Germline CDR1 SGHTA, CDR2 FQGNSA. The CDR3 protein is CASSHRDRGVYEQYF. The CDR3 bases are TGTGCCAGCAGCCACCGGGACAGGGGGGTCTACGAGCAGTACTTC.

This clone has only a few counts. The chain employs TRBV20-1 and TRBJ1-2, with D unclear. This CDR3 has 11 residues. Germline-derived CDR1 and CDR2 are DFQATT and SNEGSKA (reference sequence). The CDR3 reads CSGRSEGGYTF. CDR3 in DNA: TGCAGCGGACGGAGTGAAGGTGGCTACACCTTC.

A word on this clone: One junction end does not reproduce the germline sequence, and a read error may be involved. This chain connects TRBV6-5 to TRBJ2-7, with D possibly being TRBD2 (6 bases). CDR3 size: 14 residues. The germline V gene has CDR1 MNHEY and CDR2 SVGAGI. CDR3 in DNA: TGTGCCAGCAGTCGGGACTTACGCGGCTACCAGCAGTACTTC. This encodes CASSRDLRGYQQYF.

The chain employs TRBV9 and TRBJ2-1; 9 bases are a match to TRBD1. V was pared by 0 bases and J by 6 bases, with 19 bases of the junction left unmatched. Germline V gene sequence: CDR1 SGDLS, CDR2 YYNGEE. This CDR3 region has 20 residues. CDR3 nucleotide sequence: TGTGCCAGCAGCGTAGCGTCGCGGGACAGGGCAATCTTGGGGGTCAATGAGCAGTTCTTC. It codes for CASSVASRDRAILGVNEQFF.

This chain links TRBV4-3 with TRBJ2-2; D uncertain. The CDR3 sequence is 14 residues long. The germline V gene has CDR1 LGHNA and CDR2 YSLEER. Trimming stripped 0 bases from V and 8 bases from J, with 10 bases between. The CDR3, as DNA: TGCGCCAGCAGCCAAGATCGAGAAGGGGGGGAGCTGTTTTTT. Translated, it gives CASSQDREGGELFF.

This clone has a handful of counts. V is TRBV4-3 and J is TRBJ2-1, with 11 bases identical to TRBD2. With V trimmed by 2 bases and J by 7 bases, 10 bases remained unmatched. The CDR3 is made up of 17 amino acids. Looked up from germline, CDR1 is LGHNA and CDR2 is YSLEER. CDR3 loop: CASSQTEGLAGGNEQFF. The CDR3, as DNA: TGCGCCAGCAGCCAAACCGAGGGCCTAGCGGGGGGTAATGAGCAGTTCTTC.

The chain uses TRBV9 and TRBJ2-3, with D perhaps matching TRBD2 (7 bases). V gave up 1 base and J gave up 6 bases, with 12 bases separating them. CDR1 and CDR2 (germline): SGDLS, YYNGEE. CDR3 length equals 14 residues. The chain's CDR3 is CASSVISGGDTQYF. DNA of the CDR3: TGTGCCAGCAGCGTAATATCGGGGGGCGATACGCAGTATTTT.

This clone was seen only a few times. The chain carries TRBV7-2 and TRBJ2-5, with D perhaps matching TRBD1 or TRBD2 (5 bases each). CDR1 is SGHTA, CDR2 FQGNSA, per germline. Trimming removed 5 bases at V and 5 bases at J, with 15 bases between. The CDR3 totals 14 residues. The CDR3 loop is CASSVNARDETQYF. Here the CDR3 DNA reads TGTGCCAGCAGCGTAAATGCCAGGGACGAGACCCAGTACTTC.

This chain links TRBV9 with TRBJ2-3, with D perhaps assigned TRBD1 or TRBD2 (5 bases each). The CDR3 length is 15 residues. Germline V gene data show CDR1 as SGDLS and CDR2 as YYNGEE. V lost 1 base, J lost 2 bases, and 11 bases lay in between. The CDR3 loop reads CASSVMGDPTDTQYF. The CDR3, as DNA: TGTGCCAGCAGCGTAATGGGGGACCCCACAGATACGCAGTATTTT.

This clone was observed a handful of times. The chain uses TRBV2 and TRBJ2-1; 10 nucleotides agree with TRBD2. This CDR3 contains 16 residues. Germline CDR1 reads SNHLY; CDR2 reads FYNNEI. Trimming at V came to 2 bases and at J to 2 bases, leaving 3 bases not matched to a gene. In nucleotides, the CDR3 is TGTGCCAGCAGTGAACGTCTAGCGGGGGCCTACAATGAGCAGTTCTTC. Amino acid sequence: CASSERLAGAYNEQFF.

The chain couples TRBV18 to TRBJ2-3; 7 bases align to TRBD2. CDR3 length: 14 residues. With V trimmed by 2 bases and J by 5 bases, 4 bases remained unmatched. The V gene's germline CDR1 is KGHSH and CDR2 LQKENI. CDR3 sequence (DNA): TGTGCCAGCTCACCAGGGACTACCCAAGATACGCAGTATTTT. This codes for CASSPGTTQDTQYF.

J is TRBJ1-2 and V is TRBV6-6, with unresolved D. CDR1 MNHNY and CDR2 SVGAGI come from the germline V gene (reference sequence). The CDR3 spans 12 residues. Trimming took 5 bases from V and 4 from J, leaving 8 bases between them. CDR3 bases: TGTGCCAGCAGTGGCGACGGCTATGGCTACACCTTC. This codes for CASSGDGYGYTF.

The chain uses TRBV2 and TRBJ2-1, with 8 bases identical to TRBD1. In germline, CDR1 is SNHLY, CDR2 FYNNEI. The CDR3 covers 14 residues. V lost 1 base and J lost 8; bases outside the gene matches: 4. The CDR3 coding sequence is TGTGCCAGCAGTGAAGGGGCAGGGGGCCATGAGCAGTTCTTC. Translating it yields CASSEGAGGHEQFF.

The V and J genes are TRBV29-1 and TRBJ2-7, with 8 bases that match TRBD1. The CDR3 totals 11 residues. The ends lost 4 bases at V and 9 bases at J; junction bases unmatched: 5. CDR1 and CDR2 from the germline V gene are SQVTM and ANQGSEA. CDR3 sequence: CSVGRDRTQYF. The CDR3 region has the DNA TGCAGCGTTGGAAGGGACAGGACGCAGTACTTC.

This clone was counted between two and nine times. This sequence joins TRBV19 and TRBJ2-3; 11 nucleotides agree with TRBD2. From germline, CDR1 is LNHDA and CDR2 SQIVND (reference sequence). The CDR3 is 18 amino acids. V was pared by 4 bases and J by 2 bases, with 11 bases of the junction left unmatched. The DNA for the CDR3 is TGTGCCAGTAGTAATCTAGCGGGGGGCAATCTTTACACAGATACGCAGTATTTT. It specifies CASSNLAGGNLYTDTQYF.

The V call is TRBV5-4, the J call TRBJ1-1; D is uncertain. The CDR3 extends over 13 amino acids. Germline V gene lookup returns CDR1 SGHNT and CDR2 YYREEE (reference sequence). V was trimmed by 5 bases and J by 1 base, leaving 9 bases between them. Written as DNA, the CDR3 is TGTGCCAGCAGTCGCCCAGAGAACACTGAAGCTTTCTTT. Translated, it gives CASSRPENTEAFF. The variable domain in full, with the rest retrieved from reference TRBV5-4 and TRBJ1-1, is ETGVTQSPTHLIKTRGQQVTLRCSSQSGHNTVSWYQQALGQGPQFIFQYYREEENGRGNFPPRFSGLQFPNYSSELNVNALELDDSALYLCASSRPENTEAFFGQGTRLTVV.

The chain carries TRBV29-1 and TRBJ2-3; 8 bases are shared with TRBD2. V lost 7 bases, J lost 5 bases, and 5 bases stayed unmatched. This CDR3 is built from 12 residues. CDR1 and CDR2 from the germline V gene are SQVTM and ANQGSEA. The CDR3 nucleotides are TGCAGCGCTGGGAGCGGGGGAGATACGCAGTATTTT. Its protein product is CSAGSGGDTQYF.

This clone was found a few times. The limits of the CDR3 on the DNA are not certain, so only TCRdb's listed CDR3 is given. CDR3 sequence reads: CAWSVPVGAGTF. The chain carries TRBV30 and TRBJ1-2. The CDR3 is made up of 12 amino acids, end residues included. Germline lookup yields CDR1 GTSNPN and CDR2 SVGIG (reference sequence).

This clone has a handful of counts. The CDR3 sequence is CASSFGTAQTYEQYF. The CDR3 nucleotides read TGCGCCAGCAGCTTTGGGACAGCCCAGACCTACGAGCAGTACTTC. The rearrangement links TRBV5-1 to TRBJ2-7, with TRBD1 matching over 7 bases. V shed 2 bases and J 2 bases; nucleotides not matched to a gene: 7. Per germline, CDR1 SGHRS and CDR2 YFSETQ. The CDR3 is 15 residues long.

The rearrangement uses TRBV4-3 and TRBJ1-3; D unresolved. The germline gives CDR1 LGHNA, CDR2 YSLEER. The CDR3 is made up of 15 amino acids. V lost 3 bases and J 1 base, leaving 10 bases between the germline ends. The CDR3 loop reads CASSHLGASGNTIYF. CDR3 nucleotides: TGCGCCAGCAGCCACTTGGGAGCATCTGGAAACACCATATATTTT.

The chain carries TRBV7-9 and TRBJ1-1, with D uncertain. Between the trimmed V and J ends, which lost 7 bases and 5 bases, there was a span of 8 bases. The V gene's germline CDR1 is SEHNR and CDR2 FQNEAQ (reference sequence). This CDR3 is built from 11 residues. The CDR3 sequence is CASTRGTEAFF. The DNA of the CDR3 is TGTGCCAGCACCAGAGGGACTGAAGCTTTCTTT.

Only a few counts were recorded for this clone. In the same sample, other DNA sequences code for this CDR3. The chain has TRBV7-2 and TRBJ2-5, with 7 bases fitting TRBD2. V lost 3 bases and J lost 3; bases outside the gene matches: 4. Germline V gene sequence: CDR1 SGHTA, CDR2 FQGNSA. The CDR3 runs 14 residues. The chain's CDR3 is CASSLGLAEETQYF. CDR3 DNA sequence: TGTGCCAGCAGCTTGGGCCTAGCGGAAGAGACCCAGTACTTC.